The source of this TCR beta chain is a study of cytomegalovirus exposure and HLA in healthy donors. Study details: The approximately 100 million unique TCR beta sequences, from roughly 170 million T cells, were found by an earlier analysis. Clustering assigned roughly 81% of the 350 to 450 genotyped donors to the Caucasian-associated ancestry cluster.

Study outcomes and limitations: Associated with HLA alleles at 0.05 false discovery rate in a later analysis were approximately 17,000 TCR beta sequences. Differences between HLA loci emerged in a later analysis of TCR association rates, with DRB1 most and HLA-C fewest.

Trimming pared 0 bases from V and 2 bases from J, leaving 9 bases between. Germline values: CDR1 SGHRS, CDR2 YFSETQ. The CDR3 is 15 residues long. With respect to this clone: The antigen is undetermined.

Primers included in the PCR were 60 Vbeta and 13 Jbeta primers. This table comes from immunoSEQ multiplex PCR, and its TCRdb copy is limited to in-frame clones, with some not included. The table records 200,000 to 250,000 clones, around four fifths of them present only once. This chain uses TRBV5-1 with TRBJ1-3; no clear D gene. Sample: PBMCs. The TCR sequence derives from a man in his fifties in good health and CMV-seronegative. DNA for the CDR3: TGCGCCAGCAGCTTGGCAGTAAACGCTGGAAACACCATATATTTT. Encoded protein: CASSLAVNAGNTIYF.